Sequencing of this T cell receptor (beta chain) was carried out in a study of CD8+CD57+ T cells in acquired aplastic anemia. For the study at large: Recorded DNA amounts for sorted CD4+ and CD8+ cells had an average of 3.2 ug. General study findings and limits: Patients shared under 30 CD8+ CDR3 sequences with controls.

With regard to this clonotype: The antigen is undetermined.

By flow cytometry, patients selected for sequencing had shown an expansion of CD8+CD57+ cells. Investigators profiled TCR beta VDJ and CDR3 from genomic DNA template. One entry per CDR3 protein, called by TCRdb with MiXCR from the reads. In the table there are fewer than 85,000 distinct CDR3 sequences, roughly two thirds of which are singletons. The CDR3 contains 15 residues. With V trimmed by 0 bases and J by 7 bases, 4 bases remained unmatched. CDR1 and CDR2 (germline): SGDLS, YYNGEE. Sequencing was done on a sample of sorted CD4+, CD8+, or CD8+CD57+ T cells (not recorded which) from PBMCs. The chain has TRBV9 and TRBJ1-6, with 7 bases fitting TRBD1. The receptor comes from a human donor with aplastic anemia. CDR3 protein: CASSVGGGGNSPLHF. The DNA of the CDR3 is TGTGCCAGCAGCGTAGGAGGGGGCGGCAATTCACCCCTCCACTTT.